Described below is a single TCR beta chain sequence and its context. This entry is derived from a study of technical replicates of blood from a few donors. Germline trimming cut 8 bases from V and 7 bases from J; bases unmatched to any gene: 7. The CDR3 is made up of 13 amino acids. CDR1 WSHSY and CDR2 SAAADI come from the germline V gene. Repertoires were generated with immunoSEQ multiplex PCR, while TCRdb's copy carries only in-frame clones and drops some. The sample has approximately 15,000 clones; roughly 84% are singletons. The clonotype was recovered from a human donor in good health. The chain is built from TRBV10-2 and TRBJ2-5; 10 bases align to TRBD2. Sample: PBMCs. The CDR3 spells CASSFERGGTQYF. The CDR3, as DNA: TGCGCCAGCTCGTTTGAGCGGGGGGGGACCCAGTACTTC.